One and the same sample provided the 21 T cell receptor beta chains below, sequenced in a study of technical replicates of blood from several donors. Sequencing used immunoSEQ multiplex PCR; TCRdb keeps in-frame clones, though not all of them. The sample includes under 75,000 clones, over 90% of them seen just once. The specimen sequenced was PBMCs. The receptors derive from a human donor in good health. Some clones in this sample may be carry-over from other donors' samples.

J is TRBJ2-1 and V is TRBV13; D perhaps matches TRBD2 (6 bases). CDR3 size: 17 residues. V was clipped by 4 bases and J by 1 base, with 17 bases between them. Germline assignment: CDR1 PRHDT and CDR2 FYEKMQ (reference sequence). Here the CDR3 DNA reads TGTGCCAGCAGCTCACCGGTTTGGAGCGGGTCCTACAATGAGCAGTTCTTC. Its translation is CASSSPVWSGSYNEQFF.

The chain has TRBV2 and TRBJ1-5, with 8 bases matching TRBD1. The V gene end was trimmed by 5 bases and the J gene end by 9 bases; junction bases not matched to a gene: 18. Germline assignment: CDR1 SNHLY and CDR2 FYNNEI. The CDR3 has 17 amino acids. The CDR3 region is CASSTETTAGQGLPQHF. The CDR3 coding sequence is TGTGCCAGCAGTACCGAAACGACAGCCGGACAGGGACTGCCCCAGCATTTT.

CDR3 DNA: TGTGCCAGCAGCGGAGCCTACAATGAGCAGTTCTTC. Translating it yields CASSGAYNEQFF. The rearrangement joins TRBV2 to TRBJ2-1; D remains ambiguous. This CDR3 has 12 residues. V lost 6 bases and J lost 2, with 5 bases in between. Germline CDR1 reads SNHLY; CDR2 reads FYNNEI.

The chain couples TRBV4-3 to TRBJ1-5; D is ambiguous. Trimming took 0 bases from V and 3 from J, leaving 15 bases between them. CDR3 length equals 17 residues. In germline, CDR1 is LGHNA, CDR2 YSLEER. The CDR3 coding sequence is TGCGCCAGCAGCCAAGATCGAGTCTCAGGATTCAATCAGCCCCAGCATTTT. It specifies CASSQDRVSGFNQPQHF.

This chain connects TRBV15 to TRBJ2-1; perhaps TRBD2 as D (6 bases). CDR3 length equals 10 residues. Trimming pared 10 bases from V and 16 bases from J, leaving 17 bases between. CDR1 and CDR2 from the germline V gene are LNHNV and YYDKDF (reference sequence). The CDR3 bases are TGTGCCATCCGGGGACTCAGGGTCTTCTTC. Its translation: CAIRGLRVFF.

The rearrangement joins TRBV29-1 to TRBJ2-3; no clear D. The germline CDR1 and CDR2 sequences are SQVTM and ANQGSEA. The CDR3 is 12 amino acids. V was shortened by 3 bases and J by 6 bases, with 10 bases between the two germline ends. This CDR3 reads CSVEFQSDTQYF. CDR3 DNA: TGCAGCGTTGAGTTTCAGTCGGATACGCAGTATTTT.

The chain joins TRBV5-1 to TRBJ2-1; 9 bases are shared with TRBD1. With V trimmed by 5 bases and J by 8 bases, 5 bases remained unmatched. CDR1 SGHRS and CDR2 YFSETQ come from the germline V gene. The CDR3 covers 13 residues. CDR3 coding DNA: TGCGCCAGCAGAATACAGGGGGCAGATGAGCAGTTCTTC. Amino acids: CASRIQGADEQFF.

The rearrangement links TRBV5-6 to TRBJ2-1, with a weak D call TRBD2 (6 bases). Germline CDR1 is SGHDT and CDR2 is YYEEEE. The V end was cut by 2 bases, the J end by 2 bases, with 11 bases between. This CDR3 region has 15 residues. CDR3 DNA: TGTGCCAGCAGCTTCGTCCGGACTACCTACAATGAGCAGTTCTTC. The encoded protein is CASSFVRTTYNEQFF.

The chain employs TRBV19 and TRBJ1-1, with D maybe TRBD1 (5 bases). Trimming took 7 bases from V and 4 from J, leaving 13 bases between them. The CDR3 is 13 amino acids. In germline, CDR1 is LNHDA, CDR2 SQIVND (reference sequence). The CDR3 protein is CASNLNGGTEAFF. The CDR3 bases are TGTGCCAGTAACCTAAACGGGGGCACTGAAGCTTTCTTT.

V usage is TRBV4-1 and J usage is TRBJ1-5; D is possibly TRBD1 (5 bases). This CDR3 is 17 amino acids long. CDR1 MGHRA and CDR2 YSYEKL come from the germline V gene. V lost 0 bases and J 4 bases, leaving 16 bases between the germline ends. Here the CDR3 reads CASSQEASAGVNQPQHF. DNA of the CDR3: TGCGCCAGCAGCCAAGAAGCCTCGGCGGGGGTTAATCAGCCCCAGCATTTT.

CDR3 loop: CSVGRATGYTF. The CDR3 DNA reads TGCAGCGTTGGCAGAGCGACGGGCTACACCTTC. V usage is TRBV29-1 and J usage is TRBJ1-2; D gene uncertain. The germline gives CDR1 SQVTM, CDR2 ANQGSEA. With 4 bases removed from V and 8 bases from J, the gap between germline ends came to 11 bases. There are 11 residues in the CDR3. The complete variable domain, with remaining parts taken from reference TRBV29-1 and TRBJ1-2, reads SAVISQKPSRDICQRGTSLTIQCQVDSQVTMMFWYRQQPGQSLTLIATANQGSEATYESGFVIDKFPISRPNLTFSTLTVSNMSPEDSSIYLCSVGRATGYTFGSGTRLTVV.

The rearrangement joins TRBV11-2 to TRBJ2-1, with 8 positions matching TRBD2. Germline CDR1 SGHAT, CDR2 FQNNGV. The CDR3 consists of 15 residues. The trim removed 5 bases at V and 2 bases at J, leaving 5 bases unmatched. The CDR3 DNA is TGTGCCAGCAGCGGGCTTAGCGGGGCCTACAATGAGCAGTTCTTC. It yields the protein CASSGLSGAYNEQFF.

This clone was observed once. This chain joins TRBV16 and TRBJ1-6; possible D gene TRBD1, 5 bases. The CDR3 length is 14 residues. CDR1 is KGHSY, CDR2 FQNENV, per germline. V lost 1 base and J 6 bases, leaving 7 bases between the germline ends. The CDR3 bases are TGTGCCAGCAGCCAATTACAGGTTAATTCACCCCTCCACTTT. Translating gives CASSQLQVNSPLHF.

The chain combines TRBV19 with TRBJ2-7; the D gene is possibly TRBD2 (6 bases). With 2 bases removed from V and 4 bases from J, the gap between germline ends came to 12 bases. Germline-derived CDR1 and CDR2 are LNHDA and SQIVND (reference sequence). The CDR3 has 14 residues. The CDR3 loop is CASSILGGGYEQYF. The CDR3, as DNA: TGTGCCAGTAGTATATTGGGAGGCGGGTACGAGCAGTACTTC.

This chain uses TRBV18 with TRBJ1-2; the match to TRBD1 covers 10 bases. Germline V gene data show CDR1 as KGHSH and CDR2 as LQKENI. The V segment lost 3 bases and the J segment 8 bases; nucleotides outside the gene matches: 6. The CDR3 totals 14 residues. This CDR3 reads CASSPSGQGIGYTF. CDR3 nucleotide sequence: TGTGCCAGCTCACCCTCGGGACAGGGGATAGGCTACACCTTC.

For the CDR3, the DNA is TGCAGCGTTGAAGATCCTCGACAGGGGACGGTAGAGACCCAGTACTTC. It encodes CSVEDPRQGTVETQYF. V gene TRBV29-1 combines with J gene TRBJ2-5; 8 bases match TRBD1. Germline-derived CDR1 and CDR2 are SQVTM and ANQGSEA. Germline trimming cut 0 bases from V and 4 bases from J; bases unmatched to any gene: 10. The CDR3 totals 16 residues.

This chain joins TRBV2 and TRBJ2-7; maybe TRBD1 (7 bases). This CDR3 contains 14 residues. V lost 6 bases to trimming and J lost 7 bases, with 19 bases between them. Germline CDR1 is SNHLY and CDR2 is FYNNEI. CDR3 sequence reads: CASSVTGTAGEQYF. DNA of the CDR3: TGTGCCAGCAGCGTTACCGGGACAGCGGGTGAGCAGTACTTC.

This chain uses TRBV19 with TRBJ1-1; the D is unclear. Germline loops: CDR1 LNHDA, CDR2 SQIVND (reference sequence). V was pared by 0 bases and J by 5 bases, with 16 bases between. CDR3 length: 16 amino acids. The chain's CDR3 is CASSIEPVGVRTEAFF. The DNA for the CDR3 is TGTGCCAGTAGTATAGAACCGGTCGGGGTCAGGACTGAAGCTTTCTTT.

The CDR3 loop reads CAIGTPPTNVLTF. CDR3 nucleotide sequence: TGTGCCATCGGGACACCACCTACCAACGTCCTGACTTTC. V and J are TRBV28 and TRBJ2-6; D is perhaps TRBD1 (6 bases). There are 13 residues in the CDR3. V lost 10 bases and J lost 8, with 15 bases in between. Per germline, CDR1 MDHEN and CDR2 SYDVKM.

This clone appeared a single time. The DNA of the CDR3 is TGTGCCAGCAGTGACCCCGGGAGCTCGAACACCGGGGAGCTGTTTTTT. Its translation: CASSDPGSSNTGELFF. The V call is TRBV2, the J call TRBJ2-2, with D possibly matching TRBD2 (6 bases). V was shortened by 3 bases and J by 0 bases, with 11 bases between the two germline ends. The CDR3 totals 16 residues. Germline CDR1 SNHLY, CDR2 FYNNEI.

V and J are TRBV7-8 and TRBJ1-1; a possible D gene is TRBD1 (5 bases). The CDR3 spans 14 residues. The V and J ends lost 1 base and 5 bases respectively, with 11 bases between them. Germline loops: CDR1 SGHVS, CDR2 FQNEAQ. For the CDR3, the DNA is TGTGCCAGCAGCTTAGGGGAGGGGTGGACTGAAGCTTTCTTT. Translated: CASSLGEGWTEAFF.